This entry concerns a single T cell receptor (beta chain). Its target is unknown. Clones were read by immunoSEQ multiplex PCR, and TCRdb kept only the in-frame ones, dropping some. The sample records about 680,000 clones, around 90% being singletons. The entry originates in a study of shared clonotypes between healthy human individuals. Study as a whole: Per-donor plates numbered three CD4 naive, three CD4 memory, two CD8 naive and one CD8 memory. General study points: Non-shared clonotypes had lower generation probabilities than clonotypes shared by all four sorted-subset donors.

Naive CD8 populations comprised CD45RO-negative cells positively selected for CCR7, excluding terminally differentiated effector memory CD45RA+ cells. The sample comprised naive CD8+ T cells sorted from blood. This TCR was sampled from a man younger than 45 in good health.

The CDR3, as DNA: TGTGCCAGAAGCTTTATAAACACCGGGGAGCTGTTTTTT. This sequence encodes CARSFINTGELFF. The chain links TRBV5-3 to TRBJ2-2; no definite D call. TRBV5-3 is classed as an ORF, of uncertain function. V was pared by 2 bases and J by 2 bases, with 4 bases between. The CDR3 has 13 amino acids.